Following are 22 T cell receptor beta chains from one sample sequenced in a study. TCRdb itself ran the 5' RACE reads through MiXCR, one entry per CDR3 protein. The table records more than 9,000 distinct CDR3 sequences, over 15% of them present only once. The sorted Tregs were CD4+CD25+CD127-/low cells. Sequenced material: Tregs sorted from a lymph node. These receptors were taken from a female donor with breast cancer.

Concerning this clonotype itself: Possible read error: a much larger clone is one base away. The chain joins TRBV12-3 or TRBV12-4 to TRBJ1-6; D is unclear. The V and J ends lost 7 bases and 11 bases respectively, with 15 bases between them. The CDR3 length is 13 residues. The CDR3 reads CASTPQMGAPLHF. CDR3 DNA sequence: TGTGCCAGCACCCCACAAATGGGTGCACCCCTCCACTTT.

This clonotype is labeled medium-sized. V gene TRBV6-1 combines with J gene TRBJ2-7; no reliable D call. This CDR3 is built from 14 residues. The V gene's germline CDR1 is MNHNS and CDR2 SASEGT. The V gene lost 4 bases and the J gene lost 2 bases, with 12 bases spanning the gap. CDR3 loop: CASSGQTVTYEQYF. CDR3 nucleotide sequence: TGTGCCAGCAGTGGTCAGACCGTTACCTACGAGCAGTACTTC.

Concerning this clonotype itself: One junction end disagrees with the germline gene, perhaps due to a read error. The gene calls are TRBV27 and TRBJ2-7; perhaps TRBD2 as D (6 bases). Germline assignment: CDR1 MNHEY and CDR2 SMNVEV (reference sequence). The CDR3 has 14 residues. The CDR3 protein is CAGSLRGNSYEQYF. The CDR3, as DNA: TGTGCCGGCAGTCTTCGGGGGAACTCCTACGAGCAGTACTTC.

This clonotype was detected ten times or more. The V and J genes are TRBV14 and TRBJ2-7; possible D gene TRBD2, 6 bases. The germline CDR1 and CDR2 sequences are SGHDN and FVKESK. The CDR3 sequence is 15 residues long. Between the trimmed V and J ends, which lost 1 base and 7 bases, there was a span of 17 bases. The CDR3 is CASSQGGDVSSEQYF. For the CDR3, the DNA is TGTGCCAGCAGCCAAGGGGGGGACGTTTCGAGTGAGCAGTACTTC. The full variable domain, rest sourced from reference TRBV14 and TRBJ2-7, is EAGVTQFPSHSVIEKGQTVTLRCDPISGHDNLYWYRRVMGKEIKFLLHFVKESKQDESGMPNNRFLAERTGGTYSTLKVQPAELEDSGVYFCASSQGGDVSSEQYFGPGTRLTVT.

At least ten counts were recorded for this clonotype. The gene calls are TRBV5-1 and TRBJ2-7; D perhaps matches TRBD2 (5 bases). Germline V lookup: CDR1 SGHRS, CDR2 YFSETQ. The CDR3 spans 15 residues. The V and J ends lost 7 bases and 4 bases respectively, with 21 bases between them. CDR3 coding DNA: TGCGCCAGCCAGGAGGTTGGTGGGTTCTGGTACGAGCAGTACTTC. Encoded protein: CASQEVGGFWYEQYF.

CDR3 nucleotides: TGTGCCTGGAGTGTAACGGGAGGGCCTATGGGCGGGGAGCTGTTTTTT. It encodes CAWSVTGGPMGGELFF. V gene TRBV30 combines with J gene TRBJ2-2, with 8 bases identical to TRBD2. V dropped 0 bases and J dropped 7; count of bases not matched to a gene: 10. Germline CDR1 is GTSNPN and CDR2 is SVGIG (reference sequence). The CDR3 consists of 16 residues.

This clonotype was recorded many times. This chain uses TRBV2 with TRBJ2-7; tentative D call: TRBD1 (6 bases). Looked up from germline, CDR1 is SNHLY and CDR2 is FYNNEI. CDR3 length: 14 amino acids. Trimming removed 4 bases from V and 7 bases from J, with 17 bases in between. DNA of the CDR3: TGTGCCAGCAGTGCACAGGGCTCCCTCGGAGAGCAGTACTTC. It encodes CASSAQGSLGEQYF.

This clonotype qualifies as medium-sized. The chain combines TRBV6-1 with TRBJ1-2, with 10 bases that match TRBD1. The CDR3 has 15 residues. V was clipped by 6 bases and J by 2 bases; unmatched bases: 6. CDR1 is MNHNS, CDR2 SASEGT, per germline. The CDR3 reads CASSDPGQGNYGYTF. DNA of the CDR3: TGTGCCAGCAGCGATCCGGGACAGGGGAACTATGGCTACACCTTC.

In this sample, this clonotype is medium-sized. J is TRBJ1-1 and V is TRBV6-5, with 7 bases matching TRBD1. Trimming removed 6 bases from V and 6 bases from J; junction bases left unmatched: 13. Germline CDR1 is MNHEY and CDR2 is SVGAGI. The CDR3 sequence is 15 residues long. Here the CDR3 reads CASSKQQGRWAEAFF. CDR3 DNA sequence: TGTGCCAGCAGCAAACAACAGGGGAGGTGGGCTGAAGCTTTCTTT.

The table lists this clonotype with many counts. The chain combines TRBV20-1 with TRBJ2-3; D is uncertain. CDR3 size: 12 residues. The V gene's germline CDR1 is DFQATT and CDR2 SNEGSKA (reference sequence). Trimming cost V 0 bases and J 4 bases, with 5 bases left between them. Here the CDR3 reads CSARDGPDTQYF. The CDR3 nucleotides read TGCAGTGCTAGAGATGGCCCAGATACGCAGTATTTT.

As regards this clonotype: With a much larger clone just one base away, this may be a read error. The chain is built from TRBV19 and TRBJ1-3, with D tentatively TRBD1 (6 bases). Between the trimmed V and J ends, which lost 3 bases and 4 bases, there was a span of 13 bases. CDR1 and CDR2 (germline): LNHDA, SQIVND (reference sequence). The CDR3 contains 15 residues. This CDR3 is CASSMGQGKGNTIYF. In nucleotides, the CDR3 is TGTGCCAGTAGTATGGGACAAGGGAAGGGAAACACCATATATTTT.

By sample fraction, this clonotype is medium-sized. The chain employs TRBV7-2 and TRBJ2-1; 13 bases align to TRBD2. The junction had 10 bases not matched to a gene; V was cut back by 5 bases and J by 12 bases. Germline CDR1 is SGHTA and CDR2 is FQGNSA. This CDR3 has 15 amino acids. This CDR3 reads CASSREFRTSGGQFF. The CDR3 coding sequence is TGTGCCAGCAGCCGGGAATTCAGGACTAGCGGGGGGCAGTTCTTC.

This clonotype was detected a few times. This sequence joins TRBV2 and TRBJ1-6, with TRBD1 as a possible D gene (5 bases). Germline CDR1 SNHLY, CDR2 FYNNEI. There are 14 residues in the CDR3. V dropped 7 bases and J dropped 7 bases, with 14 bases sitting between them. CDR3 residues: CASNLGRENSPLHF. CDR3 sequence (DNA): TGTGCCAGCAACCTGGGACGGGAAAATTCACCCCTCCACTTT.

This clonotype was found many times. The chain links TRBV20-1 to TRBJ2-7; 9 bases map to TRBD1. The CDR3 contains 14 residues. With V trimmed by 5 bases and J by 3 bases, 8 bases remained unmatched. Germline V gene lookup returns CDR1 DFQATT and CDR2 SNEGSKA (reference sequence). The CDR3 reads CSARRTGVDYEQYF. The CDR3 DNA follows: TGCAGTGCTCGACGGACAGGGGTAGACTACGAGCAGTACTTC.

This clonotype was counted ten times or more. The rearrangement uses TRBV24-1 and TRBJ2-1; D is possibly TRBD1 (6 bases). The CDR3 sequence is 16 residues long. The ends were cut back, 4 bases at V and 5 bases at J, with 17 bases in the middle. Germline V gives CDR1 KGHDR, CDR2 SFDVKD. CDR3 sequence (DNA): TGTGCCACCAGTGACTCACCGGGACGGACAGACAATGAGCAGTTCTTC. This encodes CATSDSPGRTDNEQFF.

This clonotype has only one observation. The chain is built from TRBV29-1 and TRBJ2-5; D ambiguous. Per germline, CDR1 SQVTM and CDR2 ANQGSEA. V was pared by 3 bases and J by 2 bases, with 13 bases between. This CDR3 comprises 14 residues. In DNA form, the CDR3 reads TGCAGCGTTGAGCCGCCGGCCATTCAAGAGACCCAGTACTTC. This sequence encodes CSVEPPAIQETQYF.

With respect to this clonotype: A read error is possible here, since a much larger clone lies one base away. This sequence joins TRBV7-3 and TRBJ2-3, with no clear D. CDR3 length: 14 residues. Deletions cut 5 bases from V and 0 bases from J, with 9 bases between. Germline loops: CDR1 SGHTA, CDR2 FQGTGA. The CDR3 DNA reads TGTGCCAGCAGCAAATTGGGGAGCACAGATACGCAGTATTTT. Protein product: CASSKLGSTDTQYF.

This clonotype was seen ten or more times. The rearrangement uses TRBV7-2 and TRBJ2-3; D ambiguous. This CDR3 comprises 13 residues. Trimming stripped 5 bases from V and 1 base from J, with 7 bases between. Germline V CDR1 and CDR2: SGHTA, FQGNSA. The CDR3 reads CASSISRTDTQYF. The CDR3 nucleotides read TGTGCCAGCAGCATAAGCCGCACAGATACGCAGTATTTT.

This clonotype is deemed medium-sized. The chain has TRBV9 and TRBJ2-2; a weak D match, TRBD2 (6 bases). The CDR3 is 17 residues long. The V end lost 0 bases, the J end lost 0 bases, and 12 bases lay between the germline ends. Germline V lookup: CDR1 SGDLS, CDR2 YYNGEE. CDR3 sequence reads: CASSVADYRANTGELFF. The CDR3, as DNA: TGTGCCAGCAGCGTAGCGGACTATCGCGCGAACACCGGGGAGCTGTTTTTT. The whole variable domain, filled in from reference TRBV9 and TRBJ2-2, reads DSGVTQTPKHLITATGQRVTLRCSPRSGDLSVYWYQQSLDQGLQFLIQYYNGEERAKGNILERFSAQQFPDLHSELNLSSLELGDSALYFCASSVADYRANTGELFFGEGSRLTVL.

This clonotype rates as medium-sized (0.01 to 0.1%). This chain uses TRBV4-3 with TRBJ2-1; 7 positions agree with TRBD2. Germline trimming cut 1 base from V and 7 bases from J; bases unmatched to any gene: 1. Germline V gene lookup returns CDR1 LGHNA and CDR2 YSLEER. The CDR3 is made up of 13 amino acids. In nucleotides, the CDR3 is TGCGCCAGCAGCCAAGGACTAGCAAATGAGCAGTTCTTC. Translated: CASSQGLANEQFF.

The gene calls are TRBV5-1 and TRBJ1-4; 12 nucleotides align to TRBD1. The CDR3 is made up of 15 amino acids. Germline-derived CDR1 and CDR2 are SGHRS and YFSETQ. With 0 bases clipped from V and 8 bases from J, the junction kept 2 bases outside the gene matches. CDR3: CASSLAGTGGEKLFF. For the CDR3, the DNA is TGCGCCAGCAGCTTGGCCGGGACAGGGGGCGAAAAACTGTTTTTT. The full variable domain, rest sourced from reference TRBV5-1 and TRBJ1-4, is KAGVTQTPRYLIKTRGQQVTLSCSPISGHRSVSWYQQTPGQGLQFLFEYFSETQRNKGNFPGRFSGRQFSNSRSEMNVSTLELGDSALYLCASSLAGTGGEKLFFGSGTQLSVL.

This clonotype has at least ten counts. The V and J genes are TRBV11-3 and TRBJ2-5; D is possibly TRBD1 or TRBD2 (5 bases each). CDR3 size: 16 residues. V was shortened by 3 bases and J by 7 bases, with 21 bases between the two germline ends. Germline assignment: CDR1 SGHNT and CDR2 YENEEA. CDR3 nucleotide sequence: TGTGCCAGCAGCTTCCAAGGGACGGGCGTGAGGGTGACCCAGTACTTC. Translation gives CASSFQGTGVRVTQYF.